A selection of T cell receptor beta chains follows, all from one sample in a study of chemoradiotherapy in HPV16-positive cancers. TCRdb's copy holds only in-frame clones and misses some; the assay was immunoSEQ multiplex PCR. This repertoire shows about 6,500 clones, 90% found once; its top ten account for around 1.7%. The sequenced sample was blood, obtained from a patient who underwent chemoradiotherapy. Every receptor here comes from a human donor with HPV-associated anogenital cancer. Both conserved end residues are part of each CDR3. A D gene is named only where the DNA matches it firmly. Expanded clones are given a class, and other clones once, few, many or no size at all.

v_call: TRBV18; clone_size: NA; d_call: NA; j_call: TRBJ2-7; cdr3_aa: CASSPLTQGAAYEQYF; cdr3_nt: TGTGCCAGCTCACCACTCACTCAGGGCGCCGCCTACGAGCAGTACTTC
v_call: TRBV2; clone_size: NA; d_call: TRBD1; j_call: TRBJ1-2; cdr3_aa: CASRGDSASNYGYTF; cdr3_nt: TGTGCCAGCAGGGGGGACAGCGCGAGTAACTATGGCTACACCTTC
v_call: TRBV18; clone_size: NA; d_call: NA; j_call: TRBJ2-5; cdr3_aa: CASSPGEGVQETQYF; cdr3_nt: TGTGCCAGCTCACCAGGAGAGGGGGTACAAGAGACCCAGTACTTC
v_call: TRBV11-3; clone_size: NA; d_call: TRBD1; j_call: TRBJ2-2; cdr3_aa: CASSLDKRQGSYTGELFF; cdr3_nt: TGTGCCAGCAGCTTAGATAAAAGACAGGGGAGTTACACCGGGGAGCTGTTTTTT
v_call: TRBV19; clone_size: NA; d_call: TRBD1; j_call: TRBJ1-1; cdr3_aa: CASSLPTQGAIMNNGKAFF; cdr3_nt: TGTGCCAGTAGTCTACCCACCCAGGGGGCCATAATGAATAACGGAAAAGCTTTCTTT
v_call: TRBV19; clone_size: NA; d_call: TRBD1; j_call: TRBJ1-1; cdr3_aa: CASSIPGGIWTEAFF; cdr3_nt: TGTGCCAGTAGTATCCCAGGGGGCATCTGGACTGAAGCTTTCTTT
v_call: TRBV13; clone_size: NA; d_call: TRBD2; j_call: TRBJ2-2; cdr3_aa: CASSFRLAGGPNTGELFF; cdr3_nt: TGTGCCAGCAGCTTTAGACTAGCGGGGGGCCCGAACACCGGGGAGCTGTTTTTT
v_call: TRBV28; clone_size: NA; d_call: NA; j_call: TRBJ1-3; cdr3_aa: CASSLMGMAGNTIYF; cdr3_nt: TGTGCCAGCAGTTTAATGGGGATGGCTGGAAACACCATATATTTT
v_call: TRBV5-1; clone_size: NA; d_call: NA; j_call: TRBJ2-7; cdr3_aa: CASSPTGLYEQYF; cdr3_nt: TGCGCCAGCAGCCCAACAGGCCTCTACGAGCAGTACTTC
v_call: TRBV19; clone_size: NA; d_call: NA; j_call: TRBJ2-2; cdr3_aa: CASSGTGWTGELFF; cdr3_nt: TGTGCCAGTAGTGGAACAGGGTGGACCGGGGAGCTGTTTTTT
v_call: TRBV28; clone_size: NA; d_call: NA; j_call: TRBJ1-2; cdr3_aa: CASSTKYTGTYGYTF; cdr3_nt: TGTGCCAGCAGTACCAAATATACAGGGACTTATGGCTACACCTTC
v_call: TRBV6-6; clone_size: once; d_call: NA; j_call: TRBJ1-2; cdr3_aa: CASSYRAAEANYGYTF; cdr3_nt: TGTGCCAGCAGTTACAGAGCGGCGGAGGCTAACTATGGCTACACCTTC
v_call: TRBV23-1; clone_size: NA; d_call: TRBD2; j_call: TRBJ2-1; cdr3_aa: CASRPDVAGVLNEQFF; cdr3_nt: TGCGCCAGCAGGCCGGATGTAGCGGGAGTTCTTAATGAGCAGTTCTTC
v_call: TRBV5-4; clone_size: NA; d_call: NA; j_call: TRBJ1-1; cdr3_aa: CASSPETGEAFF; cdr3_nt: TGTGCCAGCAGCCCAGAGACAGGCGAAGCTTTCTTT
v_call: TRBV5-5; clone_size: NA; d_call: NA; j_call: TRBJ2-7; cdr3_aa: CASNFQGYEQYF; cdr3_nt: TGTGCCAGCAACTTCCAGGGATACGAGCAGTACTTC
v_call: TRBV7-2; clone_size: NA; d_call: TRBD2; j_call: TRBJ2-1; cdr3_aa: CASSSSQRGVRQEQFF; cdr3_nt: TGTGCCAGCAGCTCCTCCCAGCGGGGGGTTCGCCAGGAGCAGTTCTTC
v_call: TRBV9; clone_size: NA; d_call: NA; j_call: TRBJ2-5; cdr3_aa: CASSVGGSRETQYF; cdr3_nt: TGTGCCAGCAGCGTAGGAGGTAGCCGGGAGACCCAGTACTTC
v_call: TRBV7-2; clone_size: NA; d_call: NA; j_call: TRBJ1-1; cdr3_aa: CASSAVGGLNTEAFF; cdr3_nt: TGTGCCAGCAGCGCGGTGGGGGGTCTGAACACTGAAGCTTTCTTT
v_call: TRBV11-3; clone_size: NA; d_call: NA; j_call: TRBJ2-7; cdr3_aa: CASSPNRAYEQYF; cdr3_nt: TGTGCCAGCAGCCCAAACAGGGCCTACGAGCAGTACTTC
v_call: TRBV7-3; clone_size: NA; d_call: TRBD2; j_call: TRBJ2-3; cdr3_aa: CASSGTSGGAWLSTDTQYF; cdr3_nt: TGTGCCAGCAGCGGAACTAGCGGGGGGGCATGGTTAAGCACAGATACGCAGTATTTT
v_call: TRBV5-8; clone_size: NA; d_call: NA; j_call: TRBJ1-1; cdr3_aa: CASSLVTGEAFF; cdr3_nt: TGTGCCAGCAGCTTGGTTACCGGGGAAGCTTTCTTT
v_call: TRBV9; clone_size: NA; d_call: NA; j_call: TRBJ2-2; cdr3_aa: CASSVSLTGELFF; cdr3_nt: TGTGCCAGCAGCGTATCCCTCACCGGGGAGCTGTTTTTT
v_call: TRBV6-6; clone_size: once; d_call: NA; j_call: TRBJ2-3; cdr3_aa: CASILQLRSGDTQYF; cdr3_nt: TGTGCCAGCATCTTACAGCTTCGCTCCGGGGATACGCAGTATTTT
v_call: TRBV4-1; clone_size: NA; d_call: NA; j_call: TRBJ2-5; cdr3_aa: CASSQEVEVHSGETQYF; cdr3_nt: TGCGCCAGCAGCCAAGAAGTCGAGGTCCACTCCGGGGAGACCCAGTACTTC
v_call: TRBV27; clone_size: NA; d_call: NA; j_call: TRBJ1-2; cdr3_aa: CASSSLGRGRGYTF; cdr3_nt: TGTGCCAGCAGTTCCCTCGGAAGGGGGAGAGGCTACACCTTC
v_call: TRBV6-4; clone_size: once; d_call: TRBD2; j_call: TRBJ2-7; cdr3_aa: CASSLEAGAPYEQYF; cdr3_nt: TGTGCCAGCAGTCTTGAAGCGGGAGCTCCCTACGAGCAGTACTTC
v_call: TRBV7-2; clone_size: NA; d_call: TRBD1; j_call: TRBJ1-2; cdr3_aa: CASSFGDRGIYGYTF; cdr3_nt: TGTGCCAGCAGCTTTGGGGACAGGGGAATATATGGCTACACCTTC
v_call: TRBV6-1; clone_size: NA; d_call: NA; j_call: TRBJ2-3; cdr3_aa: CATLTSTDTQYF; cdr3_nt: TGTGCCACCCTGACTAGCACAGATACGCAGTATTTT
v_call: TRBV5-1; clone_size: NA; d_call: NA; j_call: TRBJ2-6; cdr3_aa: CASSPGQPSGANVLTF; cdr3_nt: TGCGCCAGCAGCCCCGGACAGCCTTCTGGGGCCAACGTCCTGACTTTC
v_call: TRBV11-3; clone_size: NA; d_call: TRBD2; j_call: TRBJ2-1; cdr3_aa: CASSLRTSGEGCEQFF; cdr3_nt: TGTGCCAGCAGCTTAAGAACGAGCGGGGAAGGATGTGAGCAGTTCTTC
v_call: TRBV5-1; clone_size: NA; d_call: NA; j_call: TRBJ2-3; cdr3_aa: CASSLTADTQYF; cdr3_nt: TGCGCCAGCAGCTTGACCGCAGATACGCAGTATTTT
v_call: TRBV13; clone_size: NA; d_call: TRBD2; j_call: TRBJ2-7; cdr3_aa: CASSYRTSGDYEQYF; cdr3_nt: TGTGCCAGCAGCTATAGGACTAGCGGTGACTACGAGCAGTACTTC
v_call: TRBV10-1; clone_size: once; d_call: NA; j_call: TRBJ1-5; cdr3_aa: CASSDLPGAGPYSNQPQHF; cdr3_nt: TGCGCCAGCAGTGATCTTCCGGGAGCGGGGCCGTATAGCAATCAGCCCCAGCATTTT
v_call: TRBV7-2; clone_size: NA; d_call: TRBD2; j_call: TRBJ2-3; cdr3_aa: CASSLAQSSGSLDTQYF; cdr3_nt: TGTGCCAGCAGCTTAGCGCAGTCAAGCGGGAGTTTGGATACGCAGTATTTT
v_call: TRBV13; clone_size: NA; d_call: TRBD1; j_call: TRBJ2-7; cdr3_aa: CASSLGDRDEQYF; cdr3_nt: TGTGCCAGCAGCTTAGGTGACAGGGACGAGCAGTACTTC
v_call: TRBV9; clone_size: NA; d_call: TRBD1; j_call: TRBJ1-2; cdr3_aa: CASSARTGDNYGYTF; cdr3_nt: TGTGCCAGCAGCGCCAGGACAGGGGATAACTATGGCTACACCTTC
v_call: TRBV6-4; clone_size: NA; d_call: TRBD2; j_call: TRBJ2-3; cdr3_aa: CASSGTSGTDTQYF; cdr3_nt: TGTGCCAGCAGCGGGACTAGCGGCACAGATACGCAGTATTTT
v_call: TRBV5-6; clone_size: NA; d_call: NA; j_call: TRBJ1-4; cdr3_aa: CASSFRAANEKLFF; cdr3_nt: TGTGCCAGCAGCTTCCGGGCCGCTAATGAAAAACTGTTTTTT
v_call: TRBV5-1; clone_size: NA; d_call: NA; j_call: TRBJ1-5; cdr3_aa: CASSLVGGNQPQHF; cdr3_nt: TGCGCCAGCAGCTTGGTGGGGGGCAATCAGCCCCAGCATTTT
v_call: TRBV4-3; clone_size: NA; d_call: NA; j_call: TRBJ2-2; cdr3_aa: CASSLDQGPGELFF; cdr3_nt: TGCGCCAGCAGCCTTGATCAGGGGCCCGGGGAGCTGTTTTTT
v_call: TRBV7-2; clone_size: NA; d_call: NA; j_call: TRBJ2-7; cdr3_aa: CASSLGSGINEQYF; cdr3_nt: TGTGCCAGCAGCTTAGGGTCCGGGATAAACGAGCAGTACTTC
v_call: TRBV29-1; clone_size: NA; d_call: TRBD1; j_call: TRBJ1-4; cdr3_aa: CSVELDRGRNEKLFF; cdr3_nt: TGCAGCGTTGAGCTAGACAGGGGGCGGAATGAAAAACTGTTTTTT
v_call: TRBV9; clone_size: once; d_call: NA; j_call: TRBJ1-3; cdr3_aa: CASSTNRGRGNTIYF; cdr3_nt: TGTGCCAGCAGCACCAATAGGGGGAGGGGAAACACCATATATTTT
v_call: TRBV15; clone_size: NA; d_call: NA; j_call: TRBJ2-1; cdr3_aa: CATSRDSKDRGEQFF; cdr3_nt: TGTGCCACCAGCAGAGACTCGAAAGATAGGGGTGAGCAGTTCTTC
v_call: TRBV2; clone_size: NA; d_call: NA; j_call: TRBJ2-3; cdr3_aa: CASSRGASTDTQYF; cdr3_nt: TGTGCCAGCAGTAGGGGGGCAAGCACAGATACGCAGTATTTT